This TCR beta chain is drawn from a study of human T cells and chemical hapten exposure. As for time point: pre-sensitization, week 0. The treatment denotes: therapeutic diphenylcyclopropenone sensitization with weekly scalp DPC. TCRdb re-called the RACE reads with MiXCR, one entry per CDR3 protein. Of about 380,000 distinct CDR3 sequences detected, approximately 5% appear once; the ten largest clones hold 2% to 3%. Many counts were recorded for this clonotype. The CDR3 has 13 amino acids. Trimming removed 6 bases at V and 5 bases at J, with 13 bases between. Germline assignment: CDR1 LGHNT and CDR2 FRNRAP.

Source: whole blood, taken in connection with sensitization to the hapten diphenylcyclopropenone (DPC). The clonotype originates from a woman in her fifties or sixties with alopecia areata. Some clones in this sample may be carry-over from other donors' samples. The rearrangement links TRBV12-5 to TRBJ1-1, with TRBD1 as a possible D gene (5 bases). The CDR3 DNA is TGTGCTAGTGGACCGGGACCCGAGACTGAAGCTTTCTTT. Amino acid sequence: CASGPGPETEAFF.